This record concerns one T cell receptor beta chain sequence. In the study's own analysis: Scientists estimated how many nucleated cells there were by amplifying reference gene primers. Assay used: immunoSEQ multiplex PCR; TCRdb lists only in-frame clones, some missing. D and trimming come from the DNA, and the V and J calls and clone size come from that table. The sample includes under 250,000 clones, about 85% of them seen just once. This entry comes from a study of blood T cell repertoires in COVID-19. Study in general: Samples representing acute and convalescent COVID-19 were sourced from the United States, Italy and Spain. PBMCs, B-cell-depleted T cells, or T cells provided the cDNA or gDNA that made up the material.

The CDR3 runs 15 residues. The germline V gene has CDR1 SGDLS and CDR2 YYNGEE. Trimming at V came to 0 bases and at J to 7 bases, leaving 9 bases not matched to a gene. The chain joins TRBV9 to TRBJ1-2; TRBD1 matches 7 bases. The sequence was collected from a man aged 18 to 29 with active or convalescent COVID-19. Sample: peripheral blood. CDR3 loop: CASSVGGGADSGYTF. The DNA of the CDR3 is TGTGCCAGCAGCGTAGGAGGGGGCGCTGACAGTGGCTACACCTTC.